This T cell receptor beta chain was observed in a study of identical twins. TCRdb reprocessed the 5' RACE reads via MiXCR and lists one record per CDR3 protein. Of about 690,000 distinct CDR3 sequences listed, 21% are singletons. CDR1 and CDR2 (germline): SGHAT, FQNNGV. The CDR3 is 15 residues long. Trimming took 7 bases from V and 9 from J, leaving 22 bases between them. This sample also appeared in a second study, on T cells expressing NK-cell markers.

The chain couples TRBV11-2 to TRBJ2-1, with D perhaps matching TRBD1 (6 bases). The clonotype comes from a woman younger than 35 in good health. Sequenced: PBMCs. DNA for the CDR3: TGTGCCAGCACTTCAACCATCCCCAGCAGGGGTGAGCAGTTCTTC. It is translated as CASTSTIPSRGEQFF.